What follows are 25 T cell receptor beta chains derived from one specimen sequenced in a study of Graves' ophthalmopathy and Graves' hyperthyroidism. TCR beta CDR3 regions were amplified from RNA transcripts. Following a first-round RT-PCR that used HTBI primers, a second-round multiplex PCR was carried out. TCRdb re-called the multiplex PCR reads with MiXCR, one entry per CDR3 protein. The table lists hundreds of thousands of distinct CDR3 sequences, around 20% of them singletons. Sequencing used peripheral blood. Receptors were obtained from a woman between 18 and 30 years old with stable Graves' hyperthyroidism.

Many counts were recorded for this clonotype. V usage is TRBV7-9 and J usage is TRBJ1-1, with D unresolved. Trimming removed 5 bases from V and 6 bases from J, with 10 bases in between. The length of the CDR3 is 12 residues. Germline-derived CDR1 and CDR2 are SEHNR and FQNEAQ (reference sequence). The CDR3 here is CASSPPAAEAFF. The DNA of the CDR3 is TGTGCCAGCAGCCCCCCGGCAGCTGAAGCTTTCTTT.

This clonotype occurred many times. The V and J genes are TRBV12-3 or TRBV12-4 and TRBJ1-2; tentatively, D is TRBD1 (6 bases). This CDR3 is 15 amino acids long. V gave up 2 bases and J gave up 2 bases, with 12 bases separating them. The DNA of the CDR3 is TGTGCCAGCAGTTTACGCAGGGGAGTAAACTATGGCTACACCTTC. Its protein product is CASSLRRGVNYGYTF.

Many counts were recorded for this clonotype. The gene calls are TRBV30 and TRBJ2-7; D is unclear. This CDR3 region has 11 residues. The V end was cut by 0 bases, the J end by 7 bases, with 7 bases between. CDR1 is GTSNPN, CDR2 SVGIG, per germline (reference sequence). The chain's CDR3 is CAWSVQGEQYF. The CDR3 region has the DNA TGTGCCTGGAGTGTACAAGGGGAGCAGTACTTC.

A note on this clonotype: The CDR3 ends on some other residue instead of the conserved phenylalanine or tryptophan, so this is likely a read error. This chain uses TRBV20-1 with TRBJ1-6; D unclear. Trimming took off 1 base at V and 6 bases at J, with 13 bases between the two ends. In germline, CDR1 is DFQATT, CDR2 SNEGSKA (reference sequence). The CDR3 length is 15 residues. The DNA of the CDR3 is TGCAGTGCTAGAGCCCGGGGTCTAAGTAATTCACCCCTCCACTCC. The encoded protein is CSARARGLSNSPLHS.

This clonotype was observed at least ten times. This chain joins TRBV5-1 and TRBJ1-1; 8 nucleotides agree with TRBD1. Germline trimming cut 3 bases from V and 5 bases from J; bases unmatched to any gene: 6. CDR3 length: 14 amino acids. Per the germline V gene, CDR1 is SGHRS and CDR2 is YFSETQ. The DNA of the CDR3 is TGCGCCAGCAGCTACGACAGGGGTGGTACTGAAGCTTTCTTT. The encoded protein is CASSYDRGGTEAFF.

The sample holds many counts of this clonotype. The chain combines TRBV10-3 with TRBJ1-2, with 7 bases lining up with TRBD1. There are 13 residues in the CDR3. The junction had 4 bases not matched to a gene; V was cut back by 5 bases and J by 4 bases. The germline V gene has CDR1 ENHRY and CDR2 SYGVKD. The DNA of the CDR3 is TGTGCCATCAGTCCCGGGACAGTCTATGGCTACACCTTC. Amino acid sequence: CAISPGTVYGYTF.

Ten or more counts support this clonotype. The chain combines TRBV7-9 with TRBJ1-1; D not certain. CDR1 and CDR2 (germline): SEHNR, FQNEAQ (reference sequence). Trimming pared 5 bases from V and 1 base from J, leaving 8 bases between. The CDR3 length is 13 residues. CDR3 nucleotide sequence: TGTGCCAGCAGCGCTCGGGGGAACACTGAAGCTTTCTTT. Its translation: CASSARGNTEAFF.

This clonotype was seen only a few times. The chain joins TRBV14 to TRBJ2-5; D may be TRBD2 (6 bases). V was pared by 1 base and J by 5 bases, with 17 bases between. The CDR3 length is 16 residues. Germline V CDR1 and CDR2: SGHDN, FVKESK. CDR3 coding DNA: TGTGCCAGCAGCCAAGTCGGGAGAGCCTTTGGGGAGACCCAGTACTTC. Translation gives CASSQVGRAFGETQYF.

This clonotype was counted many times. The CDR3 DNA sequence: TGTGCCAGCAGCTTAGCAGGCCCCTACACTGAAGCTTTCTTT. As protein: CASSLAGPYTEAFF. The chain links TRBV7-8 to TRBJ1-1; the D is unclear. V was trimmed by 0 bases and J by 3 bases, leaving 8 bases between them. The CDR3 is 14 residues long. CDR1 and CDR2 (germline): SGHVS, FQNEAQ. Based on the CDR3 plus reference TRBV7-8 and TRBJ1-1, the full variable domain is GAGVSQSPRYKVAKRGQDVALRCDPISGHVSLFWYQQALGQGPEFLTYFQNEAQLDKSGLPSDRFFAERPEGSVSTLKIQRTQQEDSAVYLCASSLAGPYTEAFFGQGTRLTVV.

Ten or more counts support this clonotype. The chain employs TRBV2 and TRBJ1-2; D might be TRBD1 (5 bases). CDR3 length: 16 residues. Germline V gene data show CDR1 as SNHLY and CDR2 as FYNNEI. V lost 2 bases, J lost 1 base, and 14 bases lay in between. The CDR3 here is CASSEQGPGFNYGYTF. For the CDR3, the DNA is TGTGCCAGCAGTGAACAGGGTCCCGGGTTTAACTATGGCTACACCTTC.

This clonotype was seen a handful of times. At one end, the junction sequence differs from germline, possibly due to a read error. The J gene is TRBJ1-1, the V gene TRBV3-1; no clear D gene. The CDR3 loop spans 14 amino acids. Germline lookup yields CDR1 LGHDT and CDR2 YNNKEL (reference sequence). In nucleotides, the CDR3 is TGTGCCAGCAGCCAAGATGGCATGAACACTGAGGCTTTCTTT. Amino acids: CASSQDGMNTEAFF. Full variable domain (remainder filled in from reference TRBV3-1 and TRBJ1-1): DTAVSQTPKYLVTQMGNDKSIKCEQNLGHDTMYWYKQDSKKFLKIMFSYNNKELIINETVPNRFSPKSPDKAHLNLHINSLELGDSAVYFCASSQDGMNTEAFFGQGTRLTVV.

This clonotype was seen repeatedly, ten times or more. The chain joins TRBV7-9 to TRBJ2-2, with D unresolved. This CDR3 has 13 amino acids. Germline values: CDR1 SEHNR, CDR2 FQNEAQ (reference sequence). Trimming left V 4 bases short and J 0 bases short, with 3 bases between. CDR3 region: CASSWANTGELFF. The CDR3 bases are TGTGCCAGCAGCTGGGCGAACACCGGGGAGCTGTTTTTT.

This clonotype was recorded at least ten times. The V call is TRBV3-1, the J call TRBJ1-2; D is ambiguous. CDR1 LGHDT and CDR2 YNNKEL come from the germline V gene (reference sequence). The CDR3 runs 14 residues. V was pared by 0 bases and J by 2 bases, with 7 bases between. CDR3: CASSQDLRNYGYTF. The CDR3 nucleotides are TGTGCCAGCAGCCAAGATCTTAGAAACTATGGCTACACCTTC. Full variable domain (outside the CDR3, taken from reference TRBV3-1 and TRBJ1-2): DTAVSQTPKYLVTQMGNDKSIKCEQNLGHDTMYWYKQDSKKFLKIMFSYNNKELIINETVPNRFSPKSPDKAHLNLHINSLELGDSAVYFCASSQDLRNYGYTFGSGTRLTVV.

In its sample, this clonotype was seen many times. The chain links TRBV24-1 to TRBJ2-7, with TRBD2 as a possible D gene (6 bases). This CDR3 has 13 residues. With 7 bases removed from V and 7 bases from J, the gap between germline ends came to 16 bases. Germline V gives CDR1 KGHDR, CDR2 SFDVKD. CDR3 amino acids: CATRGGAIGEQYF. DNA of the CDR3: TGTGCCACCAGAGGAGGGGCGATAGGGGAGCAGTACTTC.

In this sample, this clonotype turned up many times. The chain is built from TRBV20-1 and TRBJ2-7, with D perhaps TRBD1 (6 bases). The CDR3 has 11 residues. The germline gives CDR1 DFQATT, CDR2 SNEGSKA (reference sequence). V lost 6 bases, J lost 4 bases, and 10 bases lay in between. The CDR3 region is CSALRGYEQYF. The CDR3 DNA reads TGCAGTGCGTTAAGGGGGTACGAGCAGTACTTC.

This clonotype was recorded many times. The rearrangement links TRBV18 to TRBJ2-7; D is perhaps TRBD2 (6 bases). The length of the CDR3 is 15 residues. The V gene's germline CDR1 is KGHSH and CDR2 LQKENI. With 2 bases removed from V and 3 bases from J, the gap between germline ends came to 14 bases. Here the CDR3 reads CASSPRSGPRYEQYF. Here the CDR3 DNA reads TGTGCCAGCTCACCAAGGAGCGGGCCCCGCTACGAGCAGTACTTC. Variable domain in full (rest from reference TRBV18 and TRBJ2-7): NAGVMQNPRHLVRRRGQEARLRCSPMKGHSHVYWYRQLPEEGLKFMVYLQKENIIDESGMPKERFSAEFPKEGPSILRIQQVVRGDSAAYFCASSPRSGPRYEQYFGPGTRLTVT.

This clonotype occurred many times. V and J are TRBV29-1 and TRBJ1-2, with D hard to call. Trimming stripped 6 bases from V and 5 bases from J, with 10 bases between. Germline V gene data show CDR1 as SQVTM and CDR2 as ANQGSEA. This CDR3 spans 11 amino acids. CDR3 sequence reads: CSVRTNYGYTF. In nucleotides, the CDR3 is TGCAGCGTACGAACGAATTATGGCTACACCTTC. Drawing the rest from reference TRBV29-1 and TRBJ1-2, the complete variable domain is SAVISQKPSRDICQRGTSLTIQCQVDSQVTMMFWYRQQPGQSLTLIATANQGSEATYESGFVIDKFPISRPNLTFSTLTVSNMSPEDSSIYLCSVRTNYGYTFGSGTRLTVV.

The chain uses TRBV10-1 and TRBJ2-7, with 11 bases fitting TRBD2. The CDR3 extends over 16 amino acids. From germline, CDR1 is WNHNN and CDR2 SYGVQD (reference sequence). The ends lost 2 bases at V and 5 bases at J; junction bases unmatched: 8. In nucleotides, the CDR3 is TGCGCCAGCAGTGAGAGTAGCGGGAGGGCCTCGAACGAGCAGTACTTC. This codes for CASSESSGRASNEQYF.

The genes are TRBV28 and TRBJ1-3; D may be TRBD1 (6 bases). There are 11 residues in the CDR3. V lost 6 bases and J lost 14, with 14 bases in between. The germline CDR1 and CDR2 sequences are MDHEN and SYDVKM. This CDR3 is CASRSQGKLYF. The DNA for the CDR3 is TGTGCCAGCAGATCCCAGGGGAAGCTATATTTT.

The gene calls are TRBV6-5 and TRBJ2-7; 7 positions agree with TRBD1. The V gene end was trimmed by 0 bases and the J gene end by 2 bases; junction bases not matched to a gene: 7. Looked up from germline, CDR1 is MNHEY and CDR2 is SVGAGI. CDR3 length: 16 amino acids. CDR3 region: CASSYSTLDRPYEQYF. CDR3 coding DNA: TGTGCCAGCAGTTACTCGACCCTGGACAGGCCCTACGAGCAGTACTTC.

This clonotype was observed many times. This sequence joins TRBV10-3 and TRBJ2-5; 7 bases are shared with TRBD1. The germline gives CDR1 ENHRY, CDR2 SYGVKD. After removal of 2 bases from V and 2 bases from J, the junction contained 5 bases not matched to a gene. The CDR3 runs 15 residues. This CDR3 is CAISEGQDNQETQYF. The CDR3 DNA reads TGTGCCATCAGTGAGGGACAGGATAATCAAGAGACCCAGTACTTC.

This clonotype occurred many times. CDR3 DNA: TGTGCCAGCAGTCCCACCCTTGGGAGCAATCAGCCCCAGCATTTT. As protein: CASSPTLGSNQPQHF. This chain joins TRBV28 and TRBJ1-5; D gene ambiguous. Germline V CDR1 and CDR2: MDHEN, SYDVKM. With 5 bases removed from V and 1 base from J, the gap between germline ends came to 12 bases. This CDR3 spans 15 amino acids.

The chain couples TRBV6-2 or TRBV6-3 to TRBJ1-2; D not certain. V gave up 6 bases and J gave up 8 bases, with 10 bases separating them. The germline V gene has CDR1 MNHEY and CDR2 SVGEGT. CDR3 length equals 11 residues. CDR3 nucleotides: TGTGCCAGCAGCTCCCGCTGGGGCTACACCTTC. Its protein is CASSSRWGYTF.

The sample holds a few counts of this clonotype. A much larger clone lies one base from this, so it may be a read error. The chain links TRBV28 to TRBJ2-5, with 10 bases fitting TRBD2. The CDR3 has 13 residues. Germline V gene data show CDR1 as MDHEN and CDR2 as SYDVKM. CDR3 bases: TGTGCCATCGGGACTAGCGTCCAAGAGACCAAGTACTTC. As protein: CAIGTSVQETKYF.

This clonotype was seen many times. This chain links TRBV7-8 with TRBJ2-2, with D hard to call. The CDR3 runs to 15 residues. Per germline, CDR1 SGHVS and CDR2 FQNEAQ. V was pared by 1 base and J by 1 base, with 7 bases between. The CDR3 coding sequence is TGTGCCAGCAGCTTAGACAGATGGAACACCGGGGAGCTGTTTTTT. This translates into CASSLDRWNTGELFF.